What follows are 10 T cell receptor beta chains derived from one specimen sequenced in a study of breast tumors, draining lymph nodes, adjacent tissues (dated by TCRdb to 2016 to 2018). Preparation of the library involved multiplex PCR. Instrument used: Illumina HiSeq 2000. The public sequencing data were trimmed at Q25 with fastp and processed into clonotypes with MiXCR by TCRdb, which kept only in-frame beta chains. When rows share a CDR3 protein, they turn into one entry using the most common DNA and genes. Present in this sample are tens of thousands of distinct CDR3 sequences, roughly three fifths of which were seen just once. Under 25% of the sample rests with the top ten. Material: tumor-adjacent breast tissue. The receptors derive from a female donor with breast cancer. Some clones in this sample may be carry-over from other donors' samples.

The chain uses TRBV5-6 and TRBJ1-2, with D possibly matching TRBD1 (5 bases). Per the germline V gene, CDR1 is SGHDT and CDR2 is YYEEEE. Trimming took 0 bases from V and 4 from J, leaving 16 bases between them. This CDR3 contains 16 residues. DNA of the CDR3: TGTGCCAGCAGCTTGGCCCTCGAAGGGGCGGGCTATGGCTACACCTTC. This translates into CASSLALEGAGYGYTF.

In this sample, this clonotype is medium-sized. The chain links TRBV29-1 to TRBJ2-3; the D gene is possibly TRBD2 (7 bases). With 4 bases removed from V and 2 bases from J, the gap between germline ends came to 10 bases. This CDR3 is 13 amino acids long. The germline gives CDR1 SQVTM, CDR2 ANQGSEA. The DNA for the CDR3 is TGCAGCGTTGGGGGGGGCTACACAGATACGCAGTATTTT. Its translation is CSVGGGYTDTQYF.

The J gene is TRBJ2-5, the V gene TRBV20-1, with TRBD2 matching 7 bases. Germline CDR1 and CDR2: DFQATT and SNEGSKA (reference sequence). The CDR3 is 14 amino acids. V trimming: 4 bases; J trimming: 5 bases; junction bases outside the gene matches: 10. The CDR3, as DNA: TGCAGTGCTATGCCGTCAGCGGGGAAGGAGACCCAGTACTTC. Residues: CSAMPSAGKETQYF.

V and J are TRBV2 and TRBJ2-1; D is perhaps TRBD2 (6 bases). Between the trimmed V and J ends, which lost 5 bases and 7 bases, there was a span of 15 bases. The CDR3 extends over 14 amino acids. Germline-derived CDR1 and CDR2 are SNHLY and FYNNEI. CDR3 in amino acids: CASSPPVLANEQFF. The CDR3 DNA reads as TGTGCCAGCAGTCCCCCGGTTCTAGCGAATGAGCAGTTCTTC.

This chain links TRBV12-3 or TRBV12-4 with TRBJ2-2; D gene unclear. V was trimmed by 1 base and J by 6 bases, leaving 6 bases between them. This CDR3 comprises 13 residues. The DNA of the CDR3 is TGTGCCAGCAGTTTAGGGGTCCCCGGGGAGCTGTTTTTT. Its protein product is CASSLGVPGELFF.

The chain couples TRBV20-1 to TRBJ2-7, with D tentatively TRBD2 (7 bases). Trimming removed 0 bases from V and 2 bases from J, with 14 bases in between. The CDR3 extends over 15 amino acids. The germline V gene encodes CDR1 DFQATT and CDR2 SNEGSKA (reference sequence). The CDR3 DNA is TGCAGTGCTAGAGACCGCTGGGGGGGCGCCTACGAGCAGTACTTC. This gives the protein CSARDRWGGAYEQYF.

This chain uses TRBV19 with TRBJ1-2; the D gene is possibly TRBD1 (6 bases). Trimming took 7 bases from V and 8 from J, leaving 14 bases between them. This CDR3 contains 12 residues. Germline CDR1 and CDR2: LNHDA and SQIVND (reference sequence). The CDR3 sequence is CASTNREVGYTF. CDR3 sequence (DNA): TGTGCCAGTACTAACAGGGAGGTGGGCTACACCTTC.

In this sample, this clonotype turned up many times. V gene TRBV4-2 combines with J gene TRBJ2-5; TRBD2 aligns across 13 bases. This CDR3 is built from 15 residues. The germline gives CDR1 LGHNA, CDR2 YNFKEQ. V shed 6 bases and J 5 bases; nucleotides not matched to a gene: 6. The CDR3 region has the DNA TGTGCCAGCAGACCACTAGCGGGGGGGGGTGAGACCCAGTACTTC. It translates to CASRPLAGGGETQYF.

This clonotype is medium-sized. The chain uses TRBV28 and TRBJ1-4, with no clear D. Germline assignment: CDR1 MDHEN and CDR2 SYDVKM. The CDR3 totals 14 residues. Trimming pared 4 bases from V and 0 bases from J, leaving 6 bases between. CDR3 sequence reads: CASSSAATNEKLFF. CDR3 bases: TGTGCCAGCAGTTCTGCTGCAACTAATGAAAAACTGTTTTTT.

Sample share makes this clonotype medium-sized. The V gene is TRBV20-1, the J gene TRBJ2-5; D may be TRBD1 (5 bases). Germline assignment: CDR1 DFQATT and CDR2 SNEGSKA (reference sequence). V gave up 6 bases and J gave up 1 base, with 9 bases separating them. CDR3 length equals 12 residues. CDR3 DNA: TGCAGTGCAAAGACAGCCCAAGAGACCCAGTACTTC. This encodes CSAKTAQETQYF.